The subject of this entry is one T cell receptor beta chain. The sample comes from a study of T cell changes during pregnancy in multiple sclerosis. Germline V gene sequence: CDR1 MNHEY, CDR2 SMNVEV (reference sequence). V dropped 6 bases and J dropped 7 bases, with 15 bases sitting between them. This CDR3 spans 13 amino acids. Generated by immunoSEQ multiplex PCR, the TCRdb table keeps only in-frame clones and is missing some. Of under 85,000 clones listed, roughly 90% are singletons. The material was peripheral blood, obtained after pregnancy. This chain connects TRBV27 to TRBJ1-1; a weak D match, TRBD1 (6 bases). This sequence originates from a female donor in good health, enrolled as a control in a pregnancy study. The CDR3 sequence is CASRGAGAGEAFF. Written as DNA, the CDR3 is TGTGCCAGCAGGGGCGCAGGGGCGGGTGAAGCTTTCTTT.